These T cell receptor beta chains were read from a single sample in a study of T cells in Graves' hyperthyroidism and ophthalmopathy. TCRdb processed the multiplex PCR reads anew with MiXCR; each CDR3 protein has one entry. The sample yields about 570,000 distinct CDR3 sequences, more than 45% seen once. The sequencing sample was made of peripheral blood or thyroid tissue (not recorded which). The source is an adult woman with Graves' disease, either hyperthyroidism or ophthalmopathy (not recorded which). Both conserved end residues are part of each CDR3. D genes are given only for firm matches. The size of a clone is reported for some rows only, either as once, few or many, or as a class for expanded clones.

TRBD1	.	TRBV7-9	TRBJ1-1	TGTGCCAGCTTCGGGACAGAGACCTCAGAAGCTTTCTTT	CASFGTETSEAFF
TRBD1	many	TRBV5-1	TRBJ2-5	TGCGCCAGCAGCCAACATCCCTGGACAGGGGGCCCGACCCAGTACTTC	CASSQHPWTGGPTQYF
TRBD1	many	TRBV13	TRBJ1-2	TGTGCCAGCAGCAGAGCCGGACAGGGGGATAAATATGGCTACACCTTC	CASSRAGQGDKYGYTF
.	.	TRBV9	TRBJ1-1	TGTGCCAGCAGCGAGTCTGCTAGCGTGGGCAGTACCGAAGCTTTCTTT	CASSESASVGSTEAFF
.	many	TRBV2	TRBJ1-4	TGTGCCAGCAGTGAACGGAGAGGTGATGAAAAACTGTTTTTT	CASSERRGDEKLFF
.	.	TRBV30	TRBJ1-1	TGTGCCTGGAGGGGGTGGGTGAACACTGAAGCTTTCTTT	CAWRGWVNTEAFF
TRBD1	.	TRBV7-9	TRBJ1-2	TGTGCCAGCAGCCCAACCGGACAGGGTGGCTACACCTTC	CASSPTGQGGYTF
TRBD1	.	TRBV10-3	TRBJ1-5	TGTGCCATCAGTGAATCCGGGACAGGGGCCAATAGCAATCAGCCCCAGCATTTT	CAISESGTGANSNQPQHF
.	.	TRBV2	TRBJ1-2	TGTGCCAGCAAGGGTCCCTATGGCTACACCTTC	CASKGPYGYTF
.	.	TRBV3-1	TRBJ1-6	TGTGCCAGCAGCCAAGGCCCGGGTTTCGGTTCACCCCTCCACTTT	CASSQGPGFGSPLHF
.	.	TRBV10-3	TRBJ1-2	TGTGCCATCAGTGAGTCTATGGGCAGGAAAGCTGGCTACACCTTC	CAISESMGRKAGYTF
.	.	TRBV16	TRBJ1-6	TGTGCCAGCAGCCAATATGAGGGGTCGGGGAATAATTCACCCCTCCACTTT	CASSQYEGSGNNSPLHF
TRBD1	many	TRBV7-9	TRBJ2-6	TGTGCCAGCAGCTTAGCCCGGGGTGCAGGGGGCTTTGGGGCCAACGTCCTGACTTTC	CASSLARGAGGFGANVLTF
.	.	TRBV30	TRBJ1-1	TGTGCCTGGAGAAGACAGACACTTGAAGCTTTCTTT	CAWRRQTLEAFF
.	.	TRBV25-1	TRBJ1-4	TGTGCCAGCAGTGAATCTGGCAGGGAAGACGCAAAACTGTTTTTT	CASSESGREDAKLFF
.	.	TRBV5-6	TRBJ2-7	TGTGCCAGCAGCGCGGCCGGTCATTCGTCCTACGAGCAGTACTTC	CASSAAGHSSYEQYF
TRBD2	.	TRBV7-3	TRBJ2-7	TGTGCCAGCAGCTTAGAGGGACTAGCTGCGGTCGGGCAGTACTTC	CASSLEGLAAVGQYF
.	many	TRBV5-1	TRBJ1-2	TGCGCCAGCAGCTTGGCCCACAGCGGACTGTATGGCTACACCTTC	CASSLAHSGLYGYTF
.	.	TRBV19	TRBJ1-1	TGTGCCAGCAGTTTAGGTGCTAGTTTCGGACCGTCGAACACTGAAGCTTTCTTT	CASSLGASFGPSNTEAFF
.	many	TRBV20-1	TRBJ2-7	TGCAGTGCTAGAGGTCTACTAGGACTGGTTAGCTCCTACGAGCAGTACTTC	CSARGLLGLVSSYEQYF
.	.	TRBV29-1	TRBJ1-2	TGCAGCTTCATTGGGACGACTAACTATGGCTACACCTTC	CSFIGTTNYGYTF
.	few	TRBV28	TRBJ1-5	TGTGCCAGCAGTTCTTTAGCGGGGCAGCCCCAGCATTTT	CASSSLAGQPQHF
.	.	TRBV6-5	TRBJ1-2	TGTGCCAGCAGTTACTCTCCTTACGGGGGTGGCTACACCTTC	CASSYSPYGGGYTF
TRBD1	.	TRBV7-2	TRBJ2-5	TGTGCCAGCACGCGGACAGGGATCCAAGAGACCCAGTACTTC	CASTRTGIQETQYF
.	few	TRBV30	TRBJ1-3	TGTGCCTGGGACCCAGGTACGGGAAACACCATATATTTT	CAWDPGTGNTIYF
TRBD1	many	TRBV5-1	TRBJ2-7	TGCGCCAGCAGTTATACAGGGGACTACGAGCAGTACTTC	CASSYTGDYEQYF
.	many	TRBV5-5	TRBJ2-7	TGTGCCAGCAGCTTCCGCTACGAGCAGTACTTC	CASSFRYEQYF
.	many	TRBV7-3	TRBJ2-7	TGTGCCAGCAGGTCATCGGGTACATACGAGCAGTACTTC	CASRSSGTYEQYF
.	many	TRBV20-1	TRBJ2-5	TGCAGTGCTAGAGATCGTCAGGGCAGGGAGGCTGAGACCCAGTACTTC	CSARDRQGREAETQYF
TRBD1	many	TRBV13	TRBJ1-2	TGTGCCAGCAGCACGACAGGGAACTATGGCTACACCTTC	CASSTTGNYGYTF
.	many	TRBV5-5	TRBJ1-1	TGTGCCAGCAGGAACGGAAACATGAACACTGAAGCTTTCTTT	CASRNGNMNTEAFF
TRBD1	.	TRBV24-1	TRBJ1-5	TGTGCCGGAAGGACAGGGCTCGATCAGCCCCAGCATTTT	CAGRTGLDQPQHF
.	many	TRBV11-2	TRBJ1-1	TGTGCCAGCAGCCCGCGGGGGACACTGAACACTGAAGCTTTCTTT	CASSPRGTLNTEAFF
.	many	TRBV12-3/TRBV12-4	TRBJ2-2	TGTGCCAGCAGTTTAGAATCTTACACCGGGGAGCTGTTTTTT	CASSLESYTGELFF
.	.	TRBV10-3	TRBJ1-1	TGTGCCATCAGTGAGGGGCGACAGATGAACACTGAAGCTTTCTTT	CAISEGRQMNTEAFF
TRBD2	many	TRBV7-3	TRBJ2-1	TGTGCCAGCAGCTTAACTGTTACTAGCGGGATGGATGAGCAGTTCTTC	CASSLTVTSGMDEQFF
TRBD1	.	TRBV7-9	TRBJ1-1	TGTGCCAGCAGCAGACAACAGGGGAGGGACACTGAAGCTTTCTTT	CASSRQQGRDTEAFF
.	.	TRBV28	TRBJ1-5	TGTGCCAGCACCCTCCGACCAAGTAGCAATCAGCCCCAGCATTTT	CASTLRPSSNQPQHF
TRBD1	.	TRBV19	TRBJ1-2	TGTGCCAGTAGGACAGGGCCGACCTATGGCTACACCTTC	CASRTGPTYGYTF
TRBD1	.	TRBV12-3/TRBV12-4	TRBJ2-7	TGTACCAGCAGAACCGGGACAGGGCCTTACGAGCAGTACTTC	CTSRTGTGPYEQYF
.	few	TRBV29-1	TRBJ2-5	TGCAGCGTTGAAGAGCTGCGGCAAGAGACCCAGTACTTC	CSVEELRQETQYF
.	many	TRBV29-1	TRBJ2-5	TGCAGCGTTGAAGTGGGGGAGACCCAAGAGACCCAGTACTTC	CSVEVGETQETQYF
TRBD1	many	TRBV24-1	TRBJ1-5	TGTGCCACCGGGACAGGTCAGCCCCAGCATTTT	CATGTGQPQHF
.	many	TRBV10-2	TRBJ1-2	TGCGCCAGCAGTTGGACCCTAAACTATGGCTACACCTTC	CASSWTLNYGYTF
TRBD1	.	TRBV20-1	TRBJ1-6	TGCAGTGCTGCCTGGGGACAGGGGGGTTCACCCCTCCACTTT	CSAAWGQGGSPLHF
.	.	TRBV7-7	TRBJ1-6	TGTGCTAGCAGTTCCCGGGACAACTATAATTCACCCCTCCACTTT	CASSSRDNYNSPLHF
.	many	TRBV15	TRBJ1-1	TGTGCCACCAGCAGAGGGACAAACCACAGGGACGCTTTCTTT	CATSRGTNHRDAFF
TRBD1	.	TRBV29-1	TRBJ1-5	TGCAGCGTTGTGAGGGGGCGAAGTCAGCCCCAGCATTTT	CSVVRGRSQPQHF
TRBD2	.	TRBV5-4	TRBJ2-5	TGTGCCAGCAGCTTGGCCAGGACTAGCTACCAAGAGACCCAGTACTTC	CASSLARTSYQETQYF
.	many	TRBV10-3	TRBJ2-2	TGTGCCATCAGTGAGTCACTACCCTCCACCGGGGAGCTGTTTTTT	CAISESLPSTGELFF
.	.	TRBV11-2	TRBJ1-1	TGTGCCAGCAGCTTACAGGAGACTGAAGCTTTCTTT	CASSLQETEAFF
.	once	TRBV9	TRBJ1-6	TGTGCCAGCAGCGCCTCGGGCCTACCCGGTAATTCACCCCTCCACTTT	CASSASGLPGNSPLHF
TRBD2	few	TRBV20-1	TRBJ2-2	TGCAGGGTAGCTAGCGGGATGAACACCGGGGAGCTGTTTTTT	CRVASGMNTGELFF
.	.	TRBV4-3	TRBJ1-2	TGCGCCAGCAGCCAAGGGGGGATGGAGTGGGGCTACACCTTC	CASSQGGMEWGYTF
.	many	TRBV4-2	TRBJ1-6	TGTGCCAGCAGCCAAGATCCATGGTCCTTGGGGCTTAATTCACCCCTCCACTTT	CASSQDPWSLGLNSPLHF
TRBD1	many	TRBV7-9	TRBJ1-2	TGTGCCAGCAGCTTAGCGCAGGGGGCGGTAAGCTACACCTTC	CASSLAQGAVSYTF
.	many	TRBV28	TRBJ2-7	TGTGCCAGCAACGGGGCAGAAACTACCTACGAGCAGTACTTC	CASNGAETTYEQYF
.	once	TRBV5-1	TRBJ2-7	TGCGCCAGCAGCTTGGCCTCGGGGGCCCAATACTACGAGCAGTACTTC	CASSLASGAQYYEQYF
.	few	TRBV15	TRBJ1-2	TGTGCCACCAGCAGAGGGACGGACTATGGCTACACCTTC	CATSRGTDYGYTF